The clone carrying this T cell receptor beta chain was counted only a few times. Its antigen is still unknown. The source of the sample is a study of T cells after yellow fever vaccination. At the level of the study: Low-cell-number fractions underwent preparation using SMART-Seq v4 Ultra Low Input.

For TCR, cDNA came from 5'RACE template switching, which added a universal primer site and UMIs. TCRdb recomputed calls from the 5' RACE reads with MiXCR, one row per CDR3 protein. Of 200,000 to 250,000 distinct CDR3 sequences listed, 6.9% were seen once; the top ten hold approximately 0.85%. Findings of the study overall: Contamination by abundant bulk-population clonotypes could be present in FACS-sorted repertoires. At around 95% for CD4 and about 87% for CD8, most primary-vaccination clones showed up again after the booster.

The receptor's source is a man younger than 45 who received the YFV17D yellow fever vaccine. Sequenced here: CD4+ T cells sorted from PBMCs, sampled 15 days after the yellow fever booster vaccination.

The CDR3 region has the DNA TGCGCCAGCAGCGCCGGGCGGGGGAAAGGTAGCTATGGCTACACCTTC. Translated: CASSAGRGKGSYGYTF. The chain has TRBV5-1 and TRBJ1-2, with a tentative D call TRBD1 (5 bases). In germline, CDR1 is SGHRS, CDR2 YFSETQ. Trimming removed 4 bases at V and 4 bases at J, with 20 bases between. The CDR3 runs 16 residues.